These T cell receptor beta chains were read from a single sample in a study of blood T cell repertoires in COVID-19. The data were produced by immunoSEQ multiplex PCR, yet TCRdb's version contains in-frame clones alone and is incomplete. The table lists roughly 230,000 clones, 70% to 90% of them singletons. Sequencing input: PBMCs or T cells enriched from blood (not recorded which). The receptors were gathered from a woman in her fifties or sixties who had been exposed to COVID-19. CDR3s include the opening cysteine and the closing phenylalanine or tryptophan. A D gene is named only where the DNA matches it firmly. Clone size is not always given. Where it is, it says once, few, many or a class for expanded clones.

v_gene,abundance,d_gene,j_gene,CDR3nt,CDR3aa
TRBV13,-,TRBD1,TRBJ1-6,TGTGCCAGCAGCCCCAGGACAGGGCCGAACTCACCCCTCCACTTT,CASSPRTGPNSPLHF
TRBV6-1,-,TRBD1,TRBJ1-2,TGTGCCAGCAGTGAGGGACAGGGCAGGGACTATGGCTACACCTTC,CASSEGQGRDYGYTF
TRBV9,once,-,TRBJ2-3,TGTGCCAGCAGCGCTGTCGGGGGCACAGATACGCAGTATTTT,CASSAVGGTDTQYF
TRBV2,-,TRBD1,TRBJ2-2,TGTGCCAGCAGTGTTGTAGAGGGGGCGAACGGGGAGCTGTTTTTT,CASSVVEGANGELFF
TRBV7-2,-,-,TRBJ2-7,TGTGCCAGCAGCTCAAGACCCCCGACAGTAAACTACGAGCAGTACTTC,CASSSRPPTVNYEQYF
TRBV27,-,-,TRBJ2-7,TGTGCCAGTGTTGGTTCCCCGCGGGAGCAGTACTTC,CASVGSPREQYF
TRBV7-9,many,-,TRBJ1-2,TGTGCCTGGAGGCGGGGGGCCGGAGGCTACACCTTC,CAWRRGAGGYTF
TRBV5-1,-,-,TRBJ2-3,TGCGCCAGCAGCCTCCTCGGGGGGCTCACAGATACGCAGTATTTT,CASSLLGGLTDTQYF
TRBV30,-,-,TRBJ2-7,TGTGCCTGGAGTACTGGTTACGAGCAGTACTTC,CAWSTGYEQYF
TRBV7-9,-,-,TRBJ1-1,TGTGCCAGCAGCTCGACGGGGAACACTGAAGCTTTCTTT,CASSSTGNTEAFF
TRBV11-2,-,-,TRBJ2-1,TGTGCCAGCAGCTTAGGGATAGCCAGCCTCTATGAGCAGTTCTTC,CASSLGIASLYEQFF
TRBV5-4,-,-,TRBJ1-2,TGTGCCAGCAGTGGGCACAGGCAGTCACTCAACTATGGCTACACCTTC,CASSGHRQSLNYGYTF
TRBV29-1,-,-,TRBJ2-5,TGCAGCGTTGTCTCCAGGGCAGGGGAGACCCAGTACTTC,CSVVSRAGETQYF
TRBV5-1,-,-,TRBJ2-1,TGCGCCAGCAGCAAGCCAGGGGTCCTCCCCAATGAGCAGTTCTTC,CASSKPGVLPNEQFF
TRBV11-2,-,TRBD1,TRBJ2-5,TGTGCCAGCAGCGTGGGACAGGGGAACGAGACTCAGTACTTC,CASSVGQGNETQYF
TRBV2,-,-,TRBJ1-1,TGTGCCAGCAGTGATTGGAGTGAAGCTTTCTTT,CASSDWSEAFF
TRBV7-3,few,-,TRBJ1-3,TGTGCCAGCAGCTTAGCGGGGGGAAACACCATATATTTT,CASSLAGGNTIYF
TRBV7-8,-,TRBD1,TRBJ1-1,TGTGCCAGCAGCCCGTACAGGGGTGACACTGAAGCTTTCTTT,CASSPYRGDTEAFF
TRBV29-1,once,-,TRBJ2-7,TGCAGCGTTGACGACAGCTCCTACGAGCAGTACTTC,CSVDDSSYEQYF
TRBV7-9,-,-,TRBJ2-2,TGTGCCAGCAGCTTCAGGGGAACCGGGGAGCTGTTTTTT,CASSFRGTGELFF
TRBV19,-,-,TRBJ2-2,TGTGCCAGTAGCAGGACAGTTAACACCGGGGAGCTGTTTTTT,CASSRTVNTGELFF
TRBV9,-,-,TRBJ1-4,TGTGCCAGCAGCCCCGGAGAGGGCGCTTTCGAAAAACTGTTTTTT,CASSPGEGAFEKLFF
TRBV6-5,few,TRBD2,TRBJ2-2,TGTGCCAGCGAGGCGGGGAGGGGCGGGGAGCTGTTTTTT,CASEAGRGGELFF
TRBV7-2,-,TRBD1,TRBJ2-7,TGTGCCAGCAGCTTCGACAGGGGGTCCTACGAGCAGTACTTC,CASSFDRGSYEQYF
TRBV7-5,-,-,TRBJ1-5,TGTGTCAACTCGTCGACAGGGACCTCTGGCAATCAGCCCCAGCATTTT,CVNSSTGTSGNQPQHF
TRBV5-1,once,TRBD2,TRBJ2-1,TGCGCCAGCAGCGAACTAGCGGGGGGGCCAAATGAGCAGTTCTTC,CASSELAGGPNEQFF
TRBV5-5,-,-,TRBJ2-6,TGTGCCAGCAGCCCTGGCTCGGCCAACGTCCTGACTTTC,CASSPGSANVLTF